This entry is about one TCR beta chain. Amplification of TCR beta CDR3 regions used RNA as the template. The study used the HTBI primer set for a first-round RT-PCR of the TCR CDR3. TCRdb reprocessed the multiplex PCR reads with MiXCR, giving one entry per CDR3 protein. The sample shows about 600,000 distinct CDR3 sequences, 14% of them seen only once. These data originate in a study of T cells in Graves' hyperthyroidism and ophthalmopathy. The receptor comes from a young woman with Graves' ophthalmopathy. Sequencing was performed on blood.

This CDR3 is CASNSEGQGIHEQYF. The CDR3 nucleotides read TGTGCCAGCAACTCCGAGGGACAGGGCATCCACGAGCAGTACTTC. The chain links TRBV28 to TRBJ2-7; 9 nucleotides align to TRBD1. Germline V gene sequence: CDR1 MDHEN, CDR2 SYDVKM. The CDR3 runs 15 residues. V was clipped by 7 bases and J by 5 bases; unmatched bases: 12.